The 4 T cell receptor beta chains given below trace back to one sample, sequenced in a study of T cell responses to AZD1222 COVID-19 vaccine. Generated by immunoSEQ multiplex PCR, the TCRdb table keeps only in-frame clones and is missing some. The data show approximately 88,000 clones, with just over 90% seen just once and roughly 5.2% held by the top ten. The sample here was peripheral blood, taken on day 0 of AZD1222 vaccination. These TCRs come from an adult in good health.

The chain links TRBV5-1 to TRBJ1-1; D remains ambiguous. Germline V gene data show CDR1 as SGHRS and CDR2 as YFSETQ. This CDR3 is 13 amino acids long. Trimming took off 0 bases at V and 0 bases at J, with 3 bases between the two ends. The CDR3 sequence: CASSLEMNTEAFF. The CDR3 DNA reads TGCGCCAGCAGCTTGGAGATGAACACTGAAGCTTTCTTT. Full variable domain (rest looked up from reference TRBV5-1 and TRBJ1-1): KAGVTQTPRYLIKTRGQQVTLSCSPISGHRSVSWYQQTPGQGLQFLFEYFSETQRNKGNFPGRFSGRQFSNSRSEMNVSTLELGDSALYLCASSLEMNTEAFFGQGTRLTVV.

This clone has a single count. This chain joins TRBV10-3 and TRBJ1-6; 10 bases match TRBD1. The CDR3 length is 14 residues. V shed 5 bases and J 13 bases; nucleotides not matched to a gene: 8. Germline loops: CDR1 ENHRY, CDR2 SYGVKD. For the CDR3, the DNA is TGTGCCATCAGTACCGGGACAGGGGACCTCCCCCTCCACTTT. It translates to CAISTGTGDLPLHF.

The V gene is TRBV18, the J gene TRBJ2-7; D possibly uses TRBD1 or TRBD2 (5 bases each). Looked up from germline, CDR1 is KGHSH and CDR2 is LQKENI. The length of the CDR3 is 14 residues. The V and J ends lost 5 bases and 2 bases respectively, with 13 bases between them. For the CDR3, the DNA is TGTGCCAGCTCAGGGGGTGGTGGTCCCTACGAGCAGTACTTC. It yields the protein CASSGGGGPYEQYF.

The chain recombines TRBV14 with TRBJ2-1; D is unclear. Germline values: CDR1 SGHDN, CDR2 FVKESK. The V and J ends lost 0 bases and 9 bases respectively, with 9 bases between them. The CDR3 spans 13 residues. The CDR3 sequence: CASSQDWMGEQFF. CDR3 DNA: TGTGCCAGCAGCCAAGATTGGATGGGTGAGCAGTTCTTC.